These 2 T cell receptor beta chains share one sample of origin, sequenced in a study of blood T cell repertoires in COVID-19. The protocol was immunoSEQ multiplex PCR, while the TCRdb copy is restricted to in-frame clones and leaves out a portion. This table holds roughly 250,000 clones, about 87% found once. Sequencing was performed on peripheral blood. These receptors all stem from a woman aged 40-49 years with acute or convalescent COVID-19.

The chain employs TRBV19 and TRBJ1-6; TRBD1 agrees at 8 bases. Trimming cost V 2 bases and J 10 bases; bases outside gene matches: 13. Germline CDR1 and CDR2: LNHDA and SQIVND (reference sequence). The CDR3 is made up of 17 amino acids. The CDR3 region has the DNA TGTGCCAGTAGTATAACTCCACCCGGACAGGGTTGGTCACCCCTCCACTTT. Amino acids: CASSITPPGQGWSPLHF.

The V call is TRBV9, the J call TRBJ1-3; tentatively, D is TRBD1 (5 bases). Germline V lookup: CDR1 SGDLS, CDR2 YYNGEE. V was cut by 1 base and J by 4 bases, with 12 bases left in between. The CDR3 consists of 15 residues. As DNA, the CDR3 is TGTGCCAGCAGCGTATCAGGGAGCGGGGGAAACACCATATATTTT. Its protein is CASSVSGSGGNTIYF.